This is a list of T cell receptor beta chains from one sample in a study of technical replicates of blood from a few donors. Assay: immunoSEQ multiplex PCR; the TCRdb copy retains only in-frame clones and omits some. Among roughly 100,000 clones listed, 95% were seen once. The sample comprised T cells isolated from PBMCs. The receptors come from a human donor in good health. CDR3s include the opening cysteine and the closing phenylalanine or tryptophan. Each record gives: CDR3 protein, CDR3 DNA, V gene, D gene, clone size, J gene. D genes are given only for firm matches. Clone size is given for some rows only: seen once, a few or many times, or a class if the clone is expanded.

CASSLPGYEQYF TGTGCCAGCAGCCTCCCAGGCTACGAGCAGTACTTC TRBV14 NA NA TRBJ2-7
CASSLSRGIYNEQFF TGTGCCAGCAGCTTGAGCAGGGGAATCTACAATGAGCAGTTCTTC TRBV11-1 NA NA TRBJ2-1
CASSDRAGEKLFF TGTGCCAGCTCAGACAGGGCTGGTGAAAAACTGTTTTTT TRBV18 TRBD1 NA TRBJ1-4
CASSLSPAAADTQYF TGTGCCAGCAGCCTGAGCCCCGCAGCAGCGGATACGCAGTATTTT TRBV2 NA NA TRBJ2-3
CASSLSDYRVNEQFF TGTGCCAGCAGCTTAAGTGACTACAGGGTCAATGAGCAGTTCTTC TRBV7-9 NA NA TRBJ2-1
CASSLVGGLEETQYF TGCGCCAGCAGCTTGGTAGGGGGCTTAGAAGAGACCCAGTACTTC TRBV5-1 TRBD1 NA TRBJ2-5
CASNREDAGLSTEAFF TGCGCCAGCAACCGCGAGGATGCTGGGTTGAGCACTGAAGCTTTCTTT TRBV5-1 NA NA TRBJ1-1
CASSLGQGAYEQYF TGTGCCAGCAGCTTAGGACAGGGGGCTTACGAGCAGTACTTC TRBV7-9 TRBD1 NA TRBJ2-7
CASSVRGTGLASGANVLTF TGTGCCAGCAGCGTGAGGGGGACAGGGCTTGCCTCTGGGGCCAACGTCCTGACTTTC TRBV7-9 TRBD1 NA TRBJ2-6
CASSSGRALADTQYF TGTGCCAGCAGTAGCGGGAGGGCCCTCGCAGATACGCAGTATTTT TRBV6-5 TRBD2 NA TRBJ2-3
CASSLDLGAPYEQYF TGTGCCAGCAGCTTAGATTTGGGGGCCCCCTACGAGCAGTACTTC TRBV11-2 NA once TRBJ2-7
CASQQGGTFF TGCGCCAGCCAACAGGGGGGAACTTTCTTT TRBV10-2 TRBD1 NA TRBJ1-1
CARAPTGGSPLHF TGTGCCCGGGCCCCGACAGGGGGTTCACCCCTCCACTTT TRBV30 TRBD1 NA TRBJ1-6
CASSLVQGGTEAFF TGCGCCAGCAGCTTGGTACAGGGGGGGACTGAAGCTTTCTTT TRBV5-1 TRBD1 few TRBJ1-1
CASSLIGDSLQFF TGTGCCAGCAGCTTGATCGGGGACTCACTGCAGTTCTTC TRBV5-4 NA NA TRBJ2-1
CASTPNMNTEAFF TGTGCCAGCACTCCCAACATGAACACTGAAGCTTTCTTT TRBV27 NA NA TRBJ1-1
CASLTGDSAFF TGTGCCAGCTTGACAGGGGATTCGGCTTTCTTT TRBV19 TRBD1 NA TRBJ1-1
CASGTGIQYNEQFF TGTGCCAGCGGGACAGGGATTCAGTACAATGAGCAGTTCTTC TRBV28 TRBD1 NA TRBJ2-1